These 18 T cell receptor beta chains were all obtained from the same sample, sequenced in a study of PD-1 blockade in classical Hodgkin lymphoma (dated by TCRdb to 2020 to 2021). Libraries were constructed by the immunoSEQ multiplex PCR assay. Not all clones reach the TCRdb copy of this immuneACCESS table, which keeps in-frame sequences only. Checked studies attribute under half of the gap to unresolved V genes and leave the rest unexplained. The sample table holds about 150,000 clones, of which about 78% were seen once. The ten largest clones take up about 9.3% of the sample. What the time point label conveys for this sample: cycle 2 day 1 (C2D1) of nivolumab. Every trial patient had relapsed after autologous stem cell transplantation, and cohorts A, B and C differed in prior brentuximab vedotin exposure. Sequencing used peripheral blood mononuclear cells (PBMCs), obtained before the second cycle of nivolumab. These receptors were obtained from a human donor with classical Hodgkin lymphoma.

V usage is TRBV15 and J usage is TRBJ2-7; D remains unclear. V lost 0 bases to trimming and J lost 2 bases, with 20 bases between them. The CDR3 spans 18 residues. CDR1 and CDR2 from the germline V gene are LNHNV and YYDKDF (reference sequence). The CDR3 protein is CATSRDRPGEIIPYEQYF. CDR3 DNA sequence: TGTGCCACCAGCAGAGATCGGCCGGGCGAGATAATACCCTACGAGCAGTACTTC.

This clone was counted a single time. The chain is built from TRBV4-1 and TRBJ2-1; 8 positions match TRBD2. The V gene's germline CDR1 is MGHRA and CDR2 YSYEKL. With 3 bases clipped from V and 1 base from J, the junction kept 2 bases outside the gene matches. The CDR3 totals 15 residues. The CDR3 DNA sequence: TGCGCCAGCAGCCAGGGACTAGGTTCCTACAATGAGCAGTTCTTC. Amino acids: CASSQGLGSYNEQFF.

The gene calls are TRBV5-1 and TRBJ2-1; 10 nucleotides line up with TRBD1. Losses at the gene ends were 0 bases for V and 7 bases for J; bases not matched to a gene: 10. Germline V CDR1 and CDR2: SGHRS, YFSETQ. The CDR3 spans 17 residues. The CDR3, as DNA: TGCGCCAGCAGCTTGGCTGGGACAGGGGCGTTCCAGAATGAGCAGTTCTTC. Its translation: CASSLAGTGAFQNEQFF.

V and J are TRBV7-2 and TRBJ2-7, with TRBD1 identical over 7 bases. Germline V lookup: CDR1 SGHTA, CDR2 FQGNSA. The CDR3 loop spans 15 amino acids. J lost 2 bases, V lost 4 bases, and 8 bases had no gene match. The CDR3 region has the DNA TGTGCCAGCAGCTCATACAGGGGACCCACCTACGAGCAGTACTTC. Translated, it gives CASSSYRGPTYEQYF. The variable domain in full, completed from reference TRBV7-2 and TRBJ2-7, reads GAGVSQSPSNKVTEKGKDVELRCDPISGHTALYWYRQSLGQGLEFLIYFQGNSAPDKSGLPSDRFSAERTGGSVSTLTIQRTQQEDSAVYLCASSSYRGPTYEQYFGPGTRLTVT.

The rearrangement joins TRBV2 to TRBJ1-1; D is possibly TRBD1 (5 bases). Germline CDR1 SNHLY, CDR2 FYNNEI. This CDR3 is built from 15 residues. V dropped 1 base and J dropped 1 base, with 10 bases sitting between them. CDR3 coding DNA: TGTGCCAGCAGTGAAGGTCCGGGGGGGAACACTGAAGCTTTCTTT. As protein: CASSEGPGGNTEAFF. Looking up the rest from reference TRBV2 and TRBJ1-1 gives the full variable domain: EPEVTQTPSHQVTQMGQEVILRCVPISNHLYFYWYRQILGQKVEFLVSFYNNEISEKSEIFDDQFSVERPDGSNFTLKIRSTKLEDSAMYFCASSEGPGGNTEAFFGQGTRLTVV.

The chain combines TRBV11-2 with TRBJ2-7, with D perhaps matching TRBD2 (6 bases). The CDR3 has 14 residues. Trimming took 4 bases from V and 2 from J, leaving 12 bases between them. Per germline, CDR1 SGHAT and CDR2 FQNNGV. CDR3 nucleotides: TGTGCCAGCAGCTCTAGAGGACTAACCTACGAGCAGTACTTC. Its protein product is CASSSRGLTYEQYF.

This clone was found once. The gene calls are TRBV27 and TRBJ1-2; D unclear. The V gene lost 4 bases and the J gene lost 2 bases, with 8 bases spanning the gap. CDR3 length: 13 residues. Germline CDR1 MNHEY, CDR2 SMNVEV (reference sequence). This CDR3 is CASSSSLNYGYTF. As DNA, the CDR3 is TGTGCCAGCAGTTCGTCCCTGAACTATGGCTACACCTTC.

This clone was seen just once. The rearrangement joins TRBV28 to TRBJ1-6; 8 positions agree with TRBD1. The CDR3 loop spans 16 amino acids. The ends lost 5 bases at V and 4 bases at J; junction bases unmatched: 7. Germline loops: CDR1 MDHEN, CDR2 SYDVKM. The CDR3 protein is CASSPRTGTYNSPLHF. CDR3 DNA sequence: TGTGCCAGCAGTCCCCGGACAGGGACGTATAATTCACCCCTCCACTTT.

The chain has TRBV30 and TRBJ1-6, with no clear D. V was clipped by 3 bases and J by 0 bases, with 15 bases between them. This CDR3 has 17 residues. Germline V gene lookup returns CDR1 GTSNPN and CDR2 SVGIG (reference sequence). CDR3 amino acids: CAWRGPVGSSYNSPLHF. CDR3 nucleotides: TGTGCCTGGAGAGGGCCTGTGGGGAGCTCCTATAATTCACCCCTCCACTTT.

V and J are TRBV20-1 and TRBJ2-5; D is ambiguous. The J call is uncertain, as TRBJ2-7 better fits the DNA end. Germline CDR1 DFQATT, CDR2 SNEGSKA (reference sequence). The CDR3 is 10 residues long. CDR3: CSAIGREQYF. DNA of the CDR3: TGCAGTGCTATTGGGCGCGAGCAGTACTTC.

The rearrangement uses TRBV21-1 and TRBJ2-3; TRBD1 reflects the table's D call only, with no check against the DNA. TRBV21-1 is a pseudogene locus. CDR3 length: 20 amino acids. The CDR3 region has the DNA TGTGCCAGCAGCAAAAATGGACAGGGGATTTTCTACTACGGCACAGATACGCAGTATTTT. Translated, it gives CASSKNGQGIFYYGTDTQYF.

The CDR3 is CASSSRTGLRGDEQYF. The CDR3 DNA follows: TGTGCCAGCAGCTCCCGGACAGGACTAAGGGGAGACGAGCAGTACTTC. This chain links TRBV7-2 with TRBJ2-7; a weak D match, TRBD1 (7 bases). CDR1 is SGHTA and CDR2 is FQGNSA in the germline V gene. There are 16 residues in the CDR3. V gave up 4 bases and J gave up 5 bases, with 21 bases separating them.

This chain connects TRBV7-3 to TRBJ2-7; 7 bases are a match to TRBD1. J lost 6 bases, V lost 3 bases, and 8 bases had no gene match. The CDR3 extends over 14 amino acids. The germline V gene has CDR1 SGHTA and CDR2 FQGTGA. This chain's CDR3 is CASSFNRGTGEQYF. CDR3 bases: TGTGCCAGCAGCTTTAACAGGGGAACGGGCGAGCAGTACTTC.

This rearrangement joins TRBV4-1 to TRBJ2-7, with a tentative D call TRBD1 (5 bases). Germline CDR1 and CDR2: MGHRA and YSYEKL. This CDR3 has 15 amino acids. V lost 1 base, J lost 3 bases, and 13 bases lay in between. The CDR3 is CASSQALTAVYEQYF. The DNA of the CDR3 is TGCGCCAGCAGCCAAGCCCTGACAGCCGTCTACGAGCAGTACTTC.

The J gene is TRBJ2-1, the V gene TRBV7-9; a possible D gene is TRBD1 (5 bases). Trimming removed 5 bases from V and 4 bases from J, with 15 bases in between. Germline V gives CDR1 SEHNR, CDR2 FQNEAQ (reference sequence). The CDR3 totals 15 residues. The CDR3 DNA reads TGTGCCAGCAGCCAAGAATGGACAAGATACAATGAGCAGTTCTTC. Protein: CASSQEWTRYNEQFF.

This chain connects TRBV7-9 to TRBJ2-3; D is unresolved. The CDR3 runs 15 residues. Deletions cut 5 bases from V and 0 bases from J, with 12 bases between. The germline CDR1 and CDR2 sequences are SEHNR and FQNEAQ (reference sequence). CDR3 nucleotides: TGTGCCAGCAGCCCGTGGACCATTAGCACAGATACGCAGTATTTT. It encodes CASSPWTISTDTQYF.

The chain couples TRBV7-2 to TRBJ2-1; 14 positions match TRBD2. V was clipped by 5 bases and J by 8 bases; unmatched bases: 5. There are 15 residues in the CDR3. Germline V CDR1 and CDR2: SGHTA, FQGNSA. CDR3 DNA sequence: TGTGCCAGCAGCCGCGGGACTAGCGGGAGTTATGAGCAGTTCTTC. This translates into CASSRGTSGSYEQFF.

This clone has a handful of counts. The chain joins TRBV5-6 to TRBJ2-7, with 13 bases aligning to TRBD2. This CDR3 is built from 16 residues. CDR1 and CDR2 from the germline V gene are SGHDT and YYEEEE. Trimming took 5 bases from V and 0 from J; bases not matched to a gene: 5. The CDR3, as DNA: TGTGCCAGCAGGCGACTAGCGGGGGGACCCTCCTACGAGCAGTACTTC. Amino acid sequence: CASRRLAGGPSYEQYF.